What follows describes a single T cell receptor beta chain. Its target is unknown. Once obtained from cultured CD4+ T cells, the DNA was sequenced using the Oncomine TCR Beta short-read assay. Each CDR3 protein is one row after TCRdb ran MiXCR on the PCR reads. The table has about 18,000 distinct CDR3 sequences, roughly 78% seen once; the top ten hold over 15%. This record belongs to a study of vaccination and CD4 T cells after COVID-19. Study at large: Overlapping spike peptides from SARS-CoV-2, HCoV-NL63, HCoV-OC43 and HCoV-229E served to stimulate the cells.

Whole-study findings and limits: The study found median SARS-CoV-2-reactive clonotypes rising from 21 to 38, not significantly.

Treatment denoted: approximately 9-day PBMC culture with coronavirus spike peptide pools or control peptides (ViraFEST assay). The CDR3 is 11 residues long. With V trimmed by 6 bases and J by 13 bases, 6 bases remained unmatched. Germline assignment: CDR1 LNHDA and CDR2 SQIVND (reference sequence). The chain combines TRBV19 with TRBJ1-5; 7 bases fit TRBD1. This material consisted of CD4+ T cells from blood, cultured in vitro, taken after SARS-CoV-2 vaccination. The receptor's source is a human donor who received a COVID-19 vaccine. Here the CDR3 reads CASSGQAFQHF. CDR3 DNA: TGTGCCAGTAGCGGACAGGCGTTTCAGCATTTT.